This T cell receptor beta chain originates from a study of identical twins. Study-level findings and limits: It was out-of-frame TCR alpha sharing in monozygotic twins that models underestimated.

TCRdb re-analysed the 5' RACE reads in MiXCR, keeping a single row per CDR3 protein. The sample lists about 660,000 distinct CDR3 sequences, around 8.3% occurring once. This clonotype was picked up many times. Its target is unknown. The ends lost 3 bases at V and 3 bases at J; junction bases unmatched: 4. Germline values: CDR1 SNHLY, CDR2 FYNNEI. The length of the CDR3 is 15 residues. These data were also reused for a study on yellow fever vaccine responses in identical twins.

The V call is TRBV2, the J call TRBJ2-2; 7 nucleotides match TRBD2. The receptor was isolated from a woman younger than 35 in good health. The sample consisted of PBMCs. The CDR3 DNA follows: TGTGCCAGCAGTGATCTGGGGGGGGACACCGGGGAGCTGTTTTTT. This encodes CASSDLGGDTGELFF.